This TCR beta chain was recovered during a study of blood T cell repertoires in COVID-19. Overall study: Spain, Italy and the United States supplied samples that represented acute and convalescent COVID-19. The analysed material was cDNA or gDNA that came from T cells, B-cell-depleted T cells, or PBMCs.

Original handling: Quantification of nucleated cells was approximated via reference gene primer amplification. Using immunoSEQ multiplex PCR, the repertoire was profiled, and TCRdb retains in-frame clones only, with some absent. V and J calls and clone size follow that table, whereas D and trimming were derived from the DNA. This table holds fewer than 90,000 clones, roughly nine tenths found once. The CDR3 is 12 amino acids. From germline, CDR1 is LNHDA and CDR2 SQIVND (reference sequence). The germline V and J ends were trimmed by 0 bases and 5 bases, with 4 bases remaining between them. The chain couples TRBV19 to TRBJ2-5; D gene unclear. The sample consisted of peripheral blood. This TCR came from a male donor with acute or convalescent COVID-19. This CDR3 reads CASSIDRETQYF. CDR3 coding DNA: TGTGCCAGTAGTATAGATCGGGAGACCCAGTACTTC.